This paragraph covers one TCR beta chain sequence. Its antigen is undetermined. This cohort consisted of healthy bone marrow donors. The V gene end was trimmed by 5 bases and the J gene end by 0 bases; junction bases not matched to a gene: 4. CDR3 length equals 15 residues. Germline V lookup: CDR1 SNHLY, CDR2 FYNNEI. The primer mix had 60 Vbeta and 13 Jbeta primers. Sequencing used immunoSEQ multiplex PCR; TCRdb keeps in-frame clones, though not all of them. This sample carries 130,000 to 150,000 clones, approximately 77% of them seen once, and the ten largest clones take 4.9%. The data derive from a study of cytomegalovirus exposure and HLA in healthy donors. The study's findings and limits: Sequencing depth across donors, presence/absence analyses assumed, was roughly uniform.

The sequence was collected from a woman aged 45-65 years in good health and CMV-seronegative. The rearrangement uses TRBV2 and TRBJ1-5, with 7 nucleotides matching TRBD1. Sequenced: PBMCs. CDR3 in DNA: TGTGCCAGCAGTCCTGACAGGGATAGCAATCAGCCCCAGCATTTT. Its protein product is CASSPDRDSNQPQHF.